Listed here are 25 T cell receptor beta chains from one sample, sequenced in a study of blood T cells in healthy people across ages. A second PCR of roughly 6 to 12 cycles used a sample-barcoded 5' primer and a J-beta primer mix. TCRdb called the 5' RACE reads again in MiXCR, with one record for every CDR3 protein. In the table there are 780,000 or so distinct CDR3 sequences, roughly 50% of which are singletons. Sequenced material: blood. The source is an elderly man in good health.

This chain links TRBV7-2 with TRBJ2-1; 12 nucleotides match TRBD2. The CDR3 is 14 residues long. J was trimmed by 15 bases and V by 3 bases; bases with no gene match: 9. Germline V CDR1 and CDR2: SGHTA, FQGNSA. The CDR3 DNA sequence: TGTGCCAGCAGCTTTTTACTAGCGGGGGGCGGTTGGTTCTTC. Protein: CASSFLLAGGGWFF.

The V gene is TRBV20-1, the J gene TRBJ2-7; a possible D gene is TRBD1 (6 bases). The germline V and J ends were trimmed by 3 bases and 7 bases, with 22 bases remaining between them. Germline V gene data show CDR1 as DFQATT and CDR2 as SNEGSKA (reference sequence). This CDR3 spans 15 amino acids. The CDR3 region has the DNA TGCAGTGCTAGGACGGGGCAGGGGTGGTACAATGAGCAGTACTTC. It encodes CSARTGQGWYNEQYF.

The chain recombines TRBV21-1 with TRBJ2-5; the table's D call, TRBD2, was not checked against the DNA. TRBV21-1 corresponds to a pseudogene. The CDR3 extends over 16 amino acids. CDR3: CASSKGLADQQETQYF. Here the CDR3 DNA reads TGTGCCAGCAGCAAGGGACTAGCGGATCAACAAGAGACCCAGTACTTC.

The CDR3 DNA is TGTGCCAGCACCCCCGGGACAGGGGTTGAGCAGTACTTC. Amino acid sequence: CASTPGTGVEQYF. The chain links TRBV28 to TRBJ2-4, with TRBD1 identical over 10 bases. V gave up 7 bases and J gave up 13 bases; unmatched junction bases: 10. CDR3 length: 13 amino acids. Germline assignment: CDR1 MDHEN and CDR2 SYDVKM. Looking up the rest from reference TRBV28 and TRBJ2-4 gives the full variable domain: DVKVTQSSRYLVKRTGEKVFLECVQDMDHENMFWYRQDPGLGLRLIYFSYDVKMKEKGDIPEGYSVSREKKERFSLILESASTNQTSMYLCASTPGTGVEQYFGAGTRLSVL.

The chain recombines TRBV20-1 with TRBJ2-2; TRBD1 agrees at 7 bases. V was pared by 5 bases and J by 7 bases, with 4 bases of the junction left unmatched. The CDR3 contains 12 residues. Germline V gene data show CDR1 as DFQATT and CDR2 as SNEGSKA (reference sequence). The CDR3 reads CSAQTGHGELFF. The CDR3 DNA sequence: TGCAGTGCTCAGACAGGGCACGGGGAGCTGTTTTTT.

The V call is TRBV5-1, the J call TRBJ2-5; no firm D call. Trimming shortened V by 0 bases and J by 11 bases, and 20 bases separated the two germline ends. This CDR3 is built from 15 residues. CDR1 and CDR2 from the germline V gene are SGHRS and YFSETQ. The CDR3 DNA follows: TGCGCCAGCAGCTTGGGGCAGGTTGACGTAAATGAGCAGTACTTC. As protein: CASSLGQVDVNEQYF.

V gene TRBV19 combines with J gene TRBJ2-1; the D gene is possibly TRBD1 (6 bases). V shed 4 bases and J shed 3 bases, with 10 bases lying between them. CDR1 is LNHDA, CDR2 SQIVND, per germline (reference sequence). There are 14 residues in the CDR3. CDR3 sequence: CASSTRGFYNEQFF. As DNA, the CDR3 is TGTGCCAGTAGTACCAGGGGTTTCTACAATGAGCAGTTCTTC.

CDR3 sequence reads: CASSYPPEETQYF. CDR3 sequence (DNA): TGTGCCAGCAGTTACCCACCAGAAGAGACCCAGTACTTC. The V gene is TRBV6-6, the J gene TRBJ2-5; no clear D. This CDR3 spans 13 amino acids. Germline-derived CDR1 and CDR2 are MNHNY and SVGAGI (reference sequence). With 2 bases removed from V and 3 bases from J, the gap between germline ends came to 7 bases.

The table lists this clonotype with a count of one. DNA of the CDR3: TGCAGTGCTAGACCTGGGACAGGGGGAAATGAAAAACTGTTTTTT. Translation gives CSARPGTGGNEKLFF. This rearrangement joins TRBV20-1 to TRBJ1-4, with 11 bases matching TRBD1. The CDR3 has 15 residues. V shed 2 bases and J 5 bases; nucleotides not matched to a gene: 4. Germline V gene lookup returns CDR1 DFQATT and CDR2 SNEGSKA (reference sequence).

This clonotype was counted between two and nine times. J is TRBJ1-2 and V is TRBV20-1; D is ambiguous. This CDR3 has 12 residues. Germline V gene data show CDR1 as DFQATT and CDR2 as SNEGSKA (reference sequence). Trimming removed 3 bases at V and 3 bases at J, with 8 bases between. Written as DNA, the CDR3 is TGCAGTGCTAGGGAACAGTACTATGGCTACACCTTC. It encodes CSAREQYYGYTF.

Note on this clonotype: A read error may be the cause here, since a much bigger clone is one base away. The V gene is TRBV6-4, the J gene TRBJ2-3; 9 bases agree with TRBD2. Germline CDR1 is MRHNA and CDR2 is SNTAGT. The CDR3 has 14 amino acids. The CDR3 DNA reads TGTGCCGGCAGCTTAGCGGGAGCAACAGATACGCAGTATTTT. Translating it yields CAGSLAGATDTQYF.

The genes are TRBV27 and TRBJ2-1, with D tentatively TRBD1 (6 bases). Gene TRBJ2-7 matches the end of the DNA better, so the J call may be wrong. Germline-derived CDR1 and CDR2 are MNHEY and SMNVEV (reference sequence). This CDR3 is 16 amino acids long. The CDR3 region is CASIPWGTPSDNEQYF. The DNA of the CDR3 is TGTGCCAGCATCCCGTGGGGGACACCTTCCGACAATGAGCAGTACTTC.

The chain has TRBV28 and TRBJ2-4; 13 nucleotides agree with TRBD2. With 6 bases clipped from V and 0 bases from J, the junction kept 11 bases outside the gene matches. CDR3 length equals 19 residues. The germline V gene encodes CDR1 MDHEN and CDR2 SYDVKM. For the CDR3, the DNA is TGTGCCAGCAGGCCGCCGGGACTAGCGGGGTCACTAGCCAAAAACATTCAGTACTTC. Its translation: CASRPPGLAGSLAKNIQYF. Full variable domain (rest looked up from reference TRBV28 and TRBJ2-4): DVKVTQSSRYLVKRTGEKVFLECVQDMDHENMFWYRQDPGLGLRLIYFSYDVKMKEKGDIPEGYSVSREKKERFSLILESASTNQTSMYLCASRPPGLAGSLAKNIQYFGAGTRLSVL.

The chain couples TRBV12-3 or TRBV12-4 to TRBJ1-2, with D possibly matching TRBD1 (6 bases). V gave up 6 bases and J gave up 4 bases, with 15 bases separating them. The CDR3 has 14 residues. The DNA for the CDR3 is TGTGCCAGCAGACTCAAAGGACAGAGCTATGGCTACACCTTC. Protein product: CASRLKGQSYGYTF.

This clonotype was detected only a few times. The J gene is TRBJ2-2, the V gene TRBV7-7; 8 bases line up with TRBD2. After removal of 3 bases from V and 0 bases from J, the junction contained 9 bases not matched to a gene. Germline V lookup: CDR1 SSHAT, CDR2 FNYEAQ (reference sequence). CDR3 length: 18 amino acids. CDR3 bases: TGTGCCAGCAGCTTGCGGCTAGCGGGTCACGCGAACACCGGGGAGCTGTTTTTT. Protein product: CASSLRLAGHANTGELFF.

This chain uses TRBV3-1 with TRBJ2-4; 9 bases match TRBD1. The CDR3 is made up of 15 amino acids. In germline, CDR1 is LGHDT, CDR2 YNNKEL (reference sequence). The V gene end was trimmed by 7 bases and the J gene end by 3 bases; junction bases not matched to a gene: 7. CDR3 nucleotide sequence: TGTGCCAGCACCGGGACAGGGTTTGACAAAAACATTCAGTACTTC. It specifies CASTGTGFDKNIQYF. The full variable domain, completed using reference TRBV3-1 and TRBJ2-4, is DTAVSQTPKYLVTQMGNDKSIKCEQNLGHDTMYWYKQDSKKFLKIMFSYNNKELIINETVPNRFSPKSPDKAHLNLHINSLELGDSAVYFCASTGTGFDKNIQYFGAGTRLSVL.

This chain connects TRBV18 to TRBJ2-2, with TRBD2 identical over 8 bases. CDR3 length: 16 residues. Germline loops: CDR1 KGHSH, CDR2 LQKENI. The ends lost 3 bases at V and 1 base at J; junction bases unmatched: 4. The CDR3 sequence: CASSPSGNLNTGELFF. CDR3 in DNA: TGTGCCAGCTCACCTAGCGGGAATTTGAACACCGGGGAGCTGTTTTTT.

Regarding this clonotype: A junction boundary mismatches the germline segment, possibly from a read error. The chain uses TRBV27 and TRBJ2-1, with D perhaps TRBD2 (6 bases). CDR3 length: 13 residues. Germline V gives CDR1 MNHEY, CDR2 SMNVEV (reference sequence). Here the CDR3 DNA reads TGTGCCAGCAGTATTGGAGGGTACAGTGAGCAGTTCTTC. It specifies CASSIGGYSEQFF.

V is TRBV5-1 and J is TRBJ2-5, with 9 bases identical to TRBD1. V lost 2 bases and J lost 4; bases outside the gene matches: 3. This CDR3 region has 14 residues. Germline CDR1 SGHRS, CDR2 YFSETQ. CDR3 loop: CASSFQQGAETQYF. The DNA for the CDR3 is TGCGCCAGCAGCTTCCAACAGGGGGCAGAGACCCAGTACTTC.

To note about this clonotype: This may stem from a read error, because a much larger clone lies one nucleotide away. The chain is built from TRBV20-1 and TRBJ1-6, with D possibly TRBD1 on 5 matching bases. The CDR3 is 12 residues long. The germline gives CDR1 DFQATT, CDR2 SNEGSKA (reference sequence). The ends were cut back, 3 bases at V and 12 bases at J, with 12 bases in the middle. The DNA of the CDR3 is TGCAGTGCTAGGCGCAGGGCAGGACCCCTCCACTTT. This translates into CSARRRAGPLHF.

The chain links TRBV6-1 to TRBJ2-7; 9 bases line up with TRBD1. Germline loops: CDR1 MNHNS, CDR2 SASEGT. V trimming: 6 bases; J trimming: 6 bases; junction bases outside the gene matches: 9. The CDR3 runs 14 residues. CDR3 sequence: CASRTGTGLREQYF. For the CDR3, the DNA is TGTGCCAGCAGGACCGGGACAGGGCTCCGCGAGCAGTACTTC.

The genes are TRBV29-1 and TRBJ2-3, with 8 bases matching TRBD2. The CDR3 loop spans 13 amino acids. The germline gives CDR1 SQVTM, CDR2 ANQGSEA. The junction had 4 bases not matched to a gene; V was cut back by 6 bases and J by 2 bases. The CDR3 loop reads CSVAGAYTDTQYF. DNA of the CDR3: TGCAGCGTAGCGGGGGCCTACACAGATACGCAGTATTTT.

V gene TRBV5-1 combines with J gene TRBJ2-5; 8 bases align to TRBD2. The end of the DNA fits TRBJ2-7 better, so the J call may be wrong. Per the germline V gene, CDR1 is SGHRS and CDR2 is YFSETQ. This CDR3 is 14 amino acids long. Here the CDR3 reads CASSFGLAGTEQYF. CDR3 in DNA: TGCGCCAGCAGCTTTGGTCTAGCGGGTACCGAGCAGTACTTC.

This chain joins TRBV9 and TRBJ1-4; D is ambiguous. Trimming took off 0 bases at V and 7 bases at J, with 10 bases between the two ends. CDR3 length: 14 amino acids. The germline CDR1 and CDR2 sequences are SGDLS and YYNGEE. The CDR3 region has the DNA TGTGCCAGCAGCGTAGGAAGGGTTAGTGAAAAACTGTTTTTT. This codes for CASSVGRVSEKLFF.

This rearrangement joins TRBV3-1 to TRBJ1-6; possible D gene TRBD1, 5 bases. The germline CDR1 and CDR2 sequences are LGHDT and YNNKEL (reference sequence). The CDR3 totals 16 residues. Trimming stripped 1 base from V and 7 bases from J, with 14 bases between. CDR3 bases: TGTGCCAGCAGCCAAGGAACCGGGACCTTCAATTCACCCCTCCACTTT. Amino acids: CASSQGTGTFNSPLHF. Looking up the rest from reference TRBV3-1 and TRBJ1-6 gives the full variable domain: DTAVSQTPKYLVTQMGNDKSIKCEQNLGHDTMYWYKQDSKKFLKIMFSYNNKELIINETVPNRFSPKSPDKAHLNLHINSLELGDSAVYFCASSQGTGTFNSPLHFGNGTRLTVT.